The source of this T cell receptor (beta chain) is a study of esophageal squamous cell carcinoma under preoperative chemotherapy. Study observations and caveats: Chemotherapy was followed by significantly higher TCR diversity in peripheral T cells only, not tumor-infiltrating lymphocytes. Peripheral T cells migrating into the tumor appeared to partly supply post-treatment tumor-infiltrating lymphocytes. Clonal contraction, more than amplification, hit abundant clones after paclitaxel-nedaplatin.

MiXCR, applied by TCRdb to the PCR reads, yields one record per CDR3 protein. The table shows some 30,000 distinct CDR3 sequences, with about half occurring only once. Comments on this clonotype: Its antigen is unidentified.

Documented time point: before preoperative PTX-NDP chemotherapy. This TCR was recovered from a human donor with esophageal squamous cell carcinoma. The donor label of this sample is uncertain. The sample was gathered from a patient given preoperative chemotherapy.

The CDR3 region has the DNA TGTGCCAGCAGCTTAGCGCCCGGGACTGGGAGGACAGGTGCGCAGTATTTT. Translation gives CASSLAPGTGRTGAQYF. The J gene is TRBJ2-3, the V gene TRBV7-9, with D maybe TRBD1 (7 bases). V was trimmed by 0 bases and J by 10 bases, leaving 23 bases between them. The germline V gene encodes CDR1 SEHNR and CDR2 FQNEAQ (reference sequence). This CDR3 region has 17 residues.